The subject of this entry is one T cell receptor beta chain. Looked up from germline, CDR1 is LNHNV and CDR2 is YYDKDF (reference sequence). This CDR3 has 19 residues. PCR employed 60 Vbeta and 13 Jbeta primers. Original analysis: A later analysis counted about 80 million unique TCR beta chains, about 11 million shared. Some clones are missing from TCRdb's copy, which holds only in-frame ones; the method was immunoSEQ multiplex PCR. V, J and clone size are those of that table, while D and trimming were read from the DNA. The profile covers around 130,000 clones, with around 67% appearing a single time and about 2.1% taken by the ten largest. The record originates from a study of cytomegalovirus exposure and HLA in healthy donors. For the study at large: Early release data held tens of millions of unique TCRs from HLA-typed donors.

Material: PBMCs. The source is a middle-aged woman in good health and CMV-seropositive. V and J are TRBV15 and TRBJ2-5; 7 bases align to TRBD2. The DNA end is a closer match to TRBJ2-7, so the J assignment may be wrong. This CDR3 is CATSRDRRSSGVIIYEQYF. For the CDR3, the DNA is TGTGCCACCAGCAGAGATAGGCGATCCAGCGGGGTCATAATCTACGAGCAGTACTTC.